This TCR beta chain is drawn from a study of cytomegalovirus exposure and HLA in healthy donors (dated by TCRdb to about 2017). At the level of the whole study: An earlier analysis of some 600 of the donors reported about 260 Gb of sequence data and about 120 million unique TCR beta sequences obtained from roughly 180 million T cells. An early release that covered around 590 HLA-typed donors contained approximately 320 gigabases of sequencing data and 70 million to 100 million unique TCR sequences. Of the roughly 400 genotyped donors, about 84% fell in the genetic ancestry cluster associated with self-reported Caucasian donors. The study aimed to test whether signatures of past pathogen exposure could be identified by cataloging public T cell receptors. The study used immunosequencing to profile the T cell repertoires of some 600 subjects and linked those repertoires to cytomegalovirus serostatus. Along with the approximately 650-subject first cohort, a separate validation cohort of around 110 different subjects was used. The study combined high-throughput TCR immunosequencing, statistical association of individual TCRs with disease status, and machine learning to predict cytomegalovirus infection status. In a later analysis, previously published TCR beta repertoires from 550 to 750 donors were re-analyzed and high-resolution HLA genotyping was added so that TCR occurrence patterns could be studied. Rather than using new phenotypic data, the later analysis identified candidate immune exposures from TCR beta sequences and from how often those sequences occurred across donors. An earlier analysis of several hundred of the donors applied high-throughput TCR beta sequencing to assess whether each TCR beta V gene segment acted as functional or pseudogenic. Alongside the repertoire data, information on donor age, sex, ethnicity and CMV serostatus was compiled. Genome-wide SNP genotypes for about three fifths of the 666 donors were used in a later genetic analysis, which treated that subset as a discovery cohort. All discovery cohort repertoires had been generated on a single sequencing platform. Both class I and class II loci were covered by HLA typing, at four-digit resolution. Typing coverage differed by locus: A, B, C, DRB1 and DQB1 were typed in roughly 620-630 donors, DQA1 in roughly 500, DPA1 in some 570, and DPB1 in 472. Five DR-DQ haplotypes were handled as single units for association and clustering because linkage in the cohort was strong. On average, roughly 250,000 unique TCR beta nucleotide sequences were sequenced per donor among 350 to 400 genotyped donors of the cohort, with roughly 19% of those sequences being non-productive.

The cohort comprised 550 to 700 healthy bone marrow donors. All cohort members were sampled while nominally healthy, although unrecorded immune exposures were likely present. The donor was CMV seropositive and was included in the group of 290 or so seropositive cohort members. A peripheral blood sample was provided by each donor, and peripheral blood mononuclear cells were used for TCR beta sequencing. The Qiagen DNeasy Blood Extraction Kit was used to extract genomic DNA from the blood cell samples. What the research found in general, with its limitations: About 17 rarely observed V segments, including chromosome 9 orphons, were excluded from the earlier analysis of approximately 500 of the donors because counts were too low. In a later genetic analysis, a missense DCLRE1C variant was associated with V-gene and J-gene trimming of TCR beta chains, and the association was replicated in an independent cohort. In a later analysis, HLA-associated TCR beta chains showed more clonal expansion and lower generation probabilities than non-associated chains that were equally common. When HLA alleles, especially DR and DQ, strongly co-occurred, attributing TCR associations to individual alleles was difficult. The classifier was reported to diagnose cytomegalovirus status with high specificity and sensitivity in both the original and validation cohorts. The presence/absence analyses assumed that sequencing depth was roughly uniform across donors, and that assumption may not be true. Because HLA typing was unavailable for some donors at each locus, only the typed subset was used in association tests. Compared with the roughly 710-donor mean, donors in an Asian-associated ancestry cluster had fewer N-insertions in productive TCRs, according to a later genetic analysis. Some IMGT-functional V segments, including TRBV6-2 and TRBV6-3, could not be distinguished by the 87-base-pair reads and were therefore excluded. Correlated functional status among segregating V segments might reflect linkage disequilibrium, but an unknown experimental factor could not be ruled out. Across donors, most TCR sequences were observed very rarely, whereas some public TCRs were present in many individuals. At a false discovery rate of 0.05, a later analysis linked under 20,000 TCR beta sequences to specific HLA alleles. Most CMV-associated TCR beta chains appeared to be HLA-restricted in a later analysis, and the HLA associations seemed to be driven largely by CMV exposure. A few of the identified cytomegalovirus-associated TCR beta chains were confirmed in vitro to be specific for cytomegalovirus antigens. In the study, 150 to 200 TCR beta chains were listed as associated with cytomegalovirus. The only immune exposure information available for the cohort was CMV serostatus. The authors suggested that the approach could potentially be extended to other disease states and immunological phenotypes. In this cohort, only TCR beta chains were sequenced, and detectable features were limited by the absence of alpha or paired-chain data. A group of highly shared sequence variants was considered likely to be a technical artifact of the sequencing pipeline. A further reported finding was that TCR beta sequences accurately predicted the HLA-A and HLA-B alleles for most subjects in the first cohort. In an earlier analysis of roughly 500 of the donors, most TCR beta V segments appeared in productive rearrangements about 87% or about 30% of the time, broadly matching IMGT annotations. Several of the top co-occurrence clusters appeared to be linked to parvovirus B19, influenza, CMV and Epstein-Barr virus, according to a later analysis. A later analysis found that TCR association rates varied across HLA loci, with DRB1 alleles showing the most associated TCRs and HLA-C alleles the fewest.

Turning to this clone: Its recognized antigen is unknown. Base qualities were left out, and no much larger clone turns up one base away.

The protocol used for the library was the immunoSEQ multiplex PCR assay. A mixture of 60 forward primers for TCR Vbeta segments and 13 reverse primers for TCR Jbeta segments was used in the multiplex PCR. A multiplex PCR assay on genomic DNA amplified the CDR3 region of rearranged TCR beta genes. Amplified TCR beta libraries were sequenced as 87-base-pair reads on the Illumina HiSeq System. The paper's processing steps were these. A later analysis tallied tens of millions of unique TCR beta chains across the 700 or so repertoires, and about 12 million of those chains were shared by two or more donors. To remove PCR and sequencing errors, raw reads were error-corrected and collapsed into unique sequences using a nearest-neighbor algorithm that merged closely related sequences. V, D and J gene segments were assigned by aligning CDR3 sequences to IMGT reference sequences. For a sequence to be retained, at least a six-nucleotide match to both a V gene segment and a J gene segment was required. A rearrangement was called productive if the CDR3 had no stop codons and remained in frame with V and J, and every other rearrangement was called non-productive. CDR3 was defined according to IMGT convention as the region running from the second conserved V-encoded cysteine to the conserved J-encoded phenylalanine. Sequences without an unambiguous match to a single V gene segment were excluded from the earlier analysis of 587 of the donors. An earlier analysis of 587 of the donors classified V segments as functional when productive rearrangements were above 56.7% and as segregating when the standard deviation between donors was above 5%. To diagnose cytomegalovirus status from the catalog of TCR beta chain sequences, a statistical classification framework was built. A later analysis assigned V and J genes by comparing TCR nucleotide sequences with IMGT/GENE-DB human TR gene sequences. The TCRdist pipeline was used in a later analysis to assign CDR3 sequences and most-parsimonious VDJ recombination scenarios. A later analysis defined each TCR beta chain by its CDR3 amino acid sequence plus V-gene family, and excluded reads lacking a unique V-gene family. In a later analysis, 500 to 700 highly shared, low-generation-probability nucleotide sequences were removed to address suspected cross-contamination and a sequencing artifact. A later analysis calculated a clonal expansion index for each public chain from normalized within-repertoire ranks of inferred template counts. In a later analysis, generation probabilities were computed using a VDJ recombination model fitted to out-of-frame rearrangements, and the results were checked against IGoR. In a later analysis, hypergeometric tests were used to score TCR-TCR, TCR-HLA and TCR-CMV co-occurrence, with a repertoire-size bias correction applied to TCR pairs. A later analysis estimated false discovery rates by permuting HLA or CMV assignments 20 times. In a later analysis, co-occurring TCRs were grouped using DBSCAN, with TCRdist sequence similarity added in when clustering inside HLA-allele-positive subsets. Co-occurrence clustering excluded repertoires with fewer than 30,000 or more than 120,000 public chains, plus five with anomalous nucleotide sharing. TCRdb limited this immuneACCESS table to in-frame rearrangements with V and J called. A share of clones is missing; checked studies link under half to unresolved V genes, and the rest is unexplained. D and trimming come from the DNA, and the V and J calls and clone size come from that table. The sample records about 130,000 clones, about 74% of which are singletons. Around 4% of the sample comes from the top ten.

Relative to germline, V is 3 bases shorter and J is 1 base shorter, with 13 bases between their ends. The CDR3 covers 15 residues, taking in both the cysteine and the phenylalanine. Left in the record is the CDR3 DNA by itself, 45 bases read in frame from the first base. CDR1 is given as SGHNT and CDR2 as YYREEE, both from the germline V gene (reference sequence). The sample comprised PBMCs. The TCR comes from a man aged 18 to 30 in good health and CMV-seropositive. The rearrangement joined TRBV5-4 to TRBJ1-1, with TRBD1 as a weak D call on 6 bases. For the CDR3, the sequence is CASSWGQGANTEAFF. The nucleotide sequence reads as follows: TGTGCCAGCAGCTGGGGGCAGGGTGCGAACACTGAAGCTTTCTTT. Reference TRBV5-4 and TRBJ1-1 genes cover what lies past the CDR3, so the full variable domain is ETGVTQSPTHLIKTRGQQVTLRCSSQSGHNTVSWYQQALGQGPQFIFQYYREEENGRGNFPPRFSGLQFPNYSSELNVNALELDDSALYLCASSWGQGANTEAFFGQGTRLTVV.